These 27 T cell receptor beta chains were all obtained from the same sample, sequenced in a study of blood T cell repertoires in COVID-19. The protocol was immunoSEQ multiplex PCR, while the TCRdb copy is restricted to in-frame clones and leaves out a portion. The repertoire holds 60,000 to 85,000 clones, 86% seen once, with over 15% in the top ten. The sequenced sample consisted of peripheral blood. Receptor source: a human donor in a cohort sampled during active COVID-19.

The CDR3 protein is CASSARTGFSGYTF. The CDR3 region has the DNA TGTGCCAGCAGCGCCCGAACAGGGTTCTCTGGCTACACCTTC. The V call is TRBV7-8, the J call TRBJ1-2; maybe TRBD1 (6 bases). CDR3 length: 14 amino acids. Germline-derived CDR1 and CDR2 are SGHVS and FQNEAQ. V was shortened by 5 bases and J by 7 bases, with 17 bases between the two germline ends.

This sequence joins TRBV24-1 and TRBJ2-5, with D possibly TRBD1 on 6 matching bases. Trimming cost V 3 bases and J 0 bases, with 10 bases left between them. CDR1 and CDR2 from the germline V gene are KGHDR and SFDVKD. CDR3 length: 15 residues. CDR3 nucleotides: TGTGCCACCAGTGATGTGGGGGCAGACCAAGAGACCCAGTACTTC. This gives the protein CATSDVGADQETQYF.

This chain connects TRBV27 to TRBJ1-5; TRBD1 is a possible D gene (6 bases). V lost 5 bases and J lost 7, with 15 bases in between. In germline, CDR1 is MNHEY, CDR2 SMNVEV (reference sequence). The CDR3 runs to 14 residues. CDR3 DNA: TGTGCCAGCAGTCTAAGAACAGGGATACAGCCCCAGCATTTT. Protein: CASSLRTGIQPQHF.

This rearrangement joins TRBV27 to TRBJ2-2, with D uncertain. Germline V CDR1 and CDR2: MNHEY, SMNVEV (reference sequence). V lost 4 bases, J lost 4 bases, and 10 bases lay in between. This CDR3 has 14 residues. The CDR3 is CASSSTLSTGELFF. CDR3 nucleotides: TGTGCCAGCAGTTCGACATTAAGCACCGGGGAGCTGTTTTTT.

The rearrangement uses TRBV2 and TRBJ2-3, with 7 bases matching TRBD2. Germline V gene sequence: CDR1 SNHLY, CDR2 FYNNEI. The V segment lost 8 bases and the J segment 2 bases; nucleotides outside the gene matches: 7. The CDR3 is 14 residues long. CDR3 loop: CASLGAGVTDTQYF. In nucleotides, the CDR3 is TGTGCCAGCCTTGGGGCGGGGGTCACAGATACGCAGTATTTT.

Turning to this clone: The sample has other DNA sequences that encode this CDR3 too. The gene calls are TRBV15 and TRBJ2-7, with 8 bases lining up with TRBD1. The CDR3 has 14 amino acids. Trimming cost V 0 bases and J 2 bases; bases outside gene matches: 0. Germline V gene data show CDR1 as LNHNV and CDR2 as YYDKDF (reference sequence). The CDR3 here is CATSREQGAYEQYF. CDR3 sequence (DNA): TGTGCCACCAGCAGAGAACAGGGGGCCTACGAGCAGTACTTC.

V gene TRBV9 combines with J gene TRBJ2-3; possibly TRBD2 for D (6 bases). The CDR3 sequence is 17 residues long. Trimming pared 4 bases from V and 4 bases from J, leaving 22 bases between. From germline, CDR1 is SGDLS and CDR2 YYNGEE. DNA of the CDR3: TGTGCCAGCAGCCCCCGACTTGTGGGGTCGGGGGCAGATACGCAGTATTTT. Amino acids: CASSPRLVGSGADTQYF.

The chain has TRBV28 and TRBJ1-6; possibly TRBD1 for D (5 bases). CDR1 MDHEN and CDR2 SYDVKM come from the germline V gene. The V end lost 9 bases, the J end lost 9 bases, and 15 bases lay between the germline ends. The CDR3 covers 13 residues. This CDR3 is CASLGRRASPLHF. As DNA, the CDR3 is TGTGCCAGTCTGGGGCGCCGGGCTTCACCCCTCCACTTT.

The chain carries TRBV5-1 and TRBJ2-6, with D perhaps matching TRBD1 (5 bases). Germline V gene data show CDR1 as SGHRS and CDR2 as YFSETQ. The CDR3 extends over 14 amino acids. The V end lost 4 bases, the J end lost 2 bases, and 7 bases lay between the germline ends. The CDR3 nucleotides are TGCGCCAGCAGCCCAGGGACTGGGGCCAACGTCCTGACTTTC. Its protein product is CASSPGTGANVLTF.

The rearrangement joins TRBV10-1 to TRBJ2-7; 9 nucleotides agree with TRBD1. This CDR3 is 15 amino acids long. The V gene end was trimmed by 2 bases and the J gene end by 5 bases; junction bases not matched to a gene: 7. Germline values: CDR1 WNHNN, CDR2 SYGVQD (reference sequence). This CDR3 is CASSEPGTGSHEQYF. CDR3 nucleotide sequence: TGCGCCAGCAGTGAGCCAGGGACAGGGAGCCACGAGCAGTACTTC.

The rearrangement links TRBV7-4 to TRBJ2-1; TRBD2 matches at 7 bases. Germline CDR1 is SGHVT and CDR2 is SQSDAQ. The CDR3 is 16 residues long. Trimming removed 3 bases from V and 7 bases from J; junction bases left unmatched: 12. Here the CDR3 DNA reads TGTGCCAGCAGCTTCTTCCCAGCGGGAATTGAGAATGAGCAGTTCTTC. Encoded protein: CASSFFPAGIENEQFF.

This clone came up once. The chain employs TRBV28 and TRBJ1-2; D possibly corresponds to TRBD1 (6 bases). Germline V gene sequence: CDR1 MDHEN, CDR2 SYDVKM. The CDR3 length is 15 residues. The V end was cut by 5 bases, the J end by 8 bases, with 21 bases between. CDR3 sequence: CASSASGTHREGYTF. The CDR3 coding sequence is TGTGCCAGCAGTGCATCCGGGACACATCGCGAGGGCTACACCTTC.

This clone was observed a handful of times. V gene TRBV6-6 combines with J gene TRBJ2-1; D gene uncertain. V was cut by 6 bases and J by 6 bases, with 15 bases left in between. CDR1 and CDR2 (germline): MNHNY, SVGAGI (reference sequence). The CDR3 has 14 residues. CDR3 in DNA: TGTGCCAGCAGAGTTGGGTGGTCGGGCAATGAGCAGTTCTTC. Translation: CASRVGWSGNEQFF.

This clone showed up just once. The chain carries TRBV5-1 and TRBJ2-1, with TRBD1 matching over 9 bases. Germline V lookup: CDR1 SGHRS, CDR2 YFSETQ. Trimming at V came to 0 bases and at J to 10 bases, leaving 11 bases not matched to a gene. The CDR3 contains 16 residues. For the CDR3, the DNA is TGCGCCAGCAGCTTGGTCGCCGGGACAGGGTCACACGAGCAGTTCTTC. It translates to CASSLVAGTGSHEQFF.

This chain joins TRBV7-2 and TRBJ2-2; the D gene is possibly TRBD1 (5 bases). There are 12 residues in the CDR3. V was pared by 7 bases and J by 7 bases, with 10 bases between. In germline, CDR1 is SGHTA, CDR2 FQGNSA. The CDR3 loop is CASTSRGGELFF. The CDR3 bases are TGTGCCAGCACCTCTAGGGGCGGGGAGCTGTTTTTT.

The gene calls are TRBV9 and TRBJ2-6; a weak D match, TRBD1 (5 bases). The V gene lost 5 bases and the J gene lost 0 bases, with 12 bases spanning the gap. Germline CDR1 and CDR2: SGDLS and YYNGEE. The CDR3 runs 16 residues. The CDR3 DNA follows: TGTGCCAGCAGTCCTCAGCAGGGCTCTGGGGCCAACGTCCTGACTTTC. The encoded protein is CASSPQQGSGANVLTF.

The chain links TRBV5-1 to TRBJ2-6; TRBD1 aligns across 7 bases. Per the germline V gene, CDR1 is SGHRS and CDR2 is YFSETQ. This CDR3 is built from 16 residues. After removal of 4 bases from V and 0 bases from J, the junction contained 4 bases not matched to a gene. The CDR3 DNA follows: TGCGCCAGCAGCCCGGGACAGTTCTCTGGGGCCAACGTCCTGACTTTC. Its protein is CASSPGQFSGANVLTF.

J is TRBJ2-5 and V is TRBV3-1 (or the pseudogene TRBV3-2); 14 bases fit TRBD2. CDR1 and CDR2 (germline): LGHDT, YNNKEL (reference sequence). Germline trimming cut 0 bases from V and 4 bases from J; bases unmatched to any gene: 7. The CDR3 has 18 residues. DNA for the CDR3: TGTGCCAGCAGCCAAGATTTAGGACTAGCGGGAGGTAGAGAGACCCAGTACTTC. Amino acids: CASSQDLGLAGGRETQYF.

V gene TRBV2 combines with J gene TRBJ2-7, with 10 positions matching TRBD1. The V segment lost 5 bases and the J segment 4 bases; nucleotides outside the gene matches: 11. The CDR3 has 16 residues. Germline V CDR1 and CDR2: SNHLY, FYNNEI. The CDR3 spells CASSSTLTGGRYEQYF. The CDR3, as DNA: TGTGCCAGCAGTTCAACGTTGACAGGGGGCAGGTACGAGCAGTACTTC.

The chain carries TRBV5-1 and TRBJ2-7, with D possibly TRBD1 on 5 matching bases. This CDR3 is built from 14 residues. CDR1 is SGHRS and CDR2 is YFSETQ in the germline V gene. V was clipped by 1 base and J by 2 bases, with 10 bases between them. For the CDR3, the DNA is TGCGCCAGCAGCTTGTACCAGGGTACCTACGAGCAGTACTTC. Its translation: CASSLYQGTYEQYF.

Comment on this clone: The same CDR3 is also encoded by other DNA sequences in this sample. CDR3 loop: CASSSDRGDYGYTF. The DNA of the CDR3 is TGTGCCAGCAGCTCAGACAGGGGAGACTATGGCTACACCTTC. This sequence joins TRBV11-1 and TRBJ1-2, with 8 bases fitting TRBD1. CDR1 is SGHAT, CDR2 FQDESV, per germline (reference sequence). This CDR3 has 14 residues. The junction had 4 bases not matched to a gene; V was cut back by 4 bases and J by 3 bases.

The gene calls are TRBV11-1 and TRBJ2-3; perhaps TRBD1 as D (6 bases). This CDR3 spans 16 amino acids. V lost 1 base to trimming and J lost 4 bases, with 15 bases between them. Germline V gene lookup returns CDR1 SGHAT and CDR2 FQDESV (reference sequence). CDR3 DNA: TGTGCCAGCAGCTTAGAAGGGGGTCTTCCCGCAGATACGCAGTATTTT. The encoded protein is CASSLEGGLPADTQYF.

This chain joins TRBV7-2 and TRBJ2-3; 10 positions agree with TRBD1. CDR3 length: 15 amino acids. Germline V lookup: CDR1 SGHTA, CDR2 FQGNSA. Unmatched junction bases numbered 6, after V lost 5 bases and J lost 4 bases. CDR3 residues: CASSTRQGAADTQYF. CDR3 in DNA: TGTGCCAGCAGCACCCGACAGGGGGCGGCAGATACGCAGTATTTT.

The chain has TRBV9 and TRBJ2-1; 7 bases line up with TRBD2. V was clipped by 0 bases and J by 5 bases; unmatched bases: 8. The CDR3 is 16 amino acids. Looked up from germline, CDR1 is SGDLS and CDR2 is YYNGEE. The CDR3, as DNA: TGTGCCAGCAGCGTAGGGAGGGCGGGAGCTCACAATGAGCAGTTCTTC. Its translation is CASSVGRAGAHNEQFF.

This sequence joins TRBV5-1 and TRBJ2-7; 12 positions match TRBD1. The CDR3 runs 15 residues. Trimming cost V 4 bases and J 5 bases; bases outside gene matches: 7. Germline-derived CDR1 and CDR2 are SGHRS and YFSETQ. Written as DNA, the CDR3 is TGCGCCAGCAGCAAAGCCGGGACAGGGGGCAACGAGCAGTACTTC. Translated, it gives CASSKAGTGGNEQYF.

This clone occurred a few times. The chain employs TRBV6-2 or TRBV6-3 and TRBJ2-7, with D possibly being TRBD1 (5 bases). This CDR3 is 15 amino acids long. Per the germline V gene, CDR1 is MNHEY and CDR2 is SVGEGT. Deletions cut 0 bases from V and 2 bases from J, with 11 bases between. CDR3 loop: CASSYSPQGTYEQYF. CDR3 in DNA: TGTGCCAGCAGTTACTCCCCCCAGGGCACCTACGAGCAGTACTTC.

The rearrangement links TRBV29-1 to TRBJ1-1, with 7 bases that match TRBD1. Germline values: CDR1 SQVTM, CDR2 ANQGSEA. V lost 4 bases, J lost 0 bases, and 8 bases stayed unmatched. The CDR3 consists of 15 residues. DNA for the CDR3: TGCAGCGTTGGCGAGGCGGGACAGCTGAACACTGAAGCTTTCTTT. It translates to CSVGEAGQLNTEAFF.